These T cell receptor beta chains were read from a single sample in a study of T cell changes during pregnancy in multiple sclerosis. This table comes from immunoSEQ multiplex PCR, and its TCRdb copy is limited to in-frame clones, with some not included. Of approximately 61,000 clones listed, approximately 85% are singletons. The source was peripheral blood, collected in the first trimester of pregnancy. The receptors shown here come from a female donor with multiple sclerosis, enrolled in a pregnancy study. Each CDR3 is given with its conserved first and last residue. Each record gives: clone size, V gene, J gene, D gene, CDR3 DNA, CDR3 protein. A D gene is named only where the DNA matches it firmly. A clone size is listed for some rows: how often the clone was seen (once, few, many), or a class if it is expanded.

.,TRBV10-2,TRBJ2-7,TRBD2,TGCGCCAGCAGGGGGCTCGGGACTAGCATCTACGAGCAGTACTTC,CASRGLGTSIYEQYF
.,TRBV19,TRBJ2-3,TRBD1,TGTGCCAGTAGTATTATGGGACAGGCTACAGATACGCAGTATTTT,CASSIMGQATDTQYF
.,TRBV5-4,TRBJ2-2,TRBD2,TGTGCCAGCAGCTTGCAGCGGGAGATTGTCGGGGAGCTGTTTTTT,CASSLQREIVGELFF
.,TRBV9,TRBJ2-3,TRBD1,TGTGCCAGCAGCACGAGGACAGGGATAACAGATACGCAGTATTTT,CASSTRTGITDTQYF
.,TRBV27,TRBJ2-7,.,TGTGCCAGCAGTCCACAGGGGACTCATTATTACGAGCAGTACTTC,CASSPQGTHYYEQYF
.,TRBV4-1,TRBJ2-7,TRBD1,TGCGCCAGCAGCCACGTAACCGGGACAGGAAGCTCCTACGAGCAGTACTTC,CASSHVTGTGSSYEQYF
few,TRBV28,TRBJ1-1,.,TGTGCCAGCACCCTCTCGGGCACTGAAGCTTTCTTT,CASTLSGTEAFF
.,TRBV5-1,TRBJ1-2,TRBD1,TGCGCCAGCAGCTTACAGGGGGATGGCTACACCTTC,CASSLQGDGYTF
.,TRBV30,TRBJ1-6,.,TGTGCCTGGAGTGTAAGAATACAGGAGTCACCCCTCCACTTT,CAWSVRIQESPLHF
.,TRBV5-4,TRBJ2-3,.,TGTGCCAGCAGCTCGACGGGGGTTAGCACGGATACGCAGTATTTT,CASSSTGVSTDTQYF
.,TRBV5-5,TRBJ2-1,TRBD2,TGTGCCAGCACCCCGCAAGCGGGGAGCTCCTACAATGAGCAGTTCTTC,CASTPQAGSSYNEQFF
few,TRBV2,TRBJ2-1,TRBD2,TGTGCCAGCAGAACTAGCGGACTCTACAATGAGCAGTTCTTC,CASRTSGLYNEQFF
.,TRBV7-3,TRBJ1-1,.,TGTGCCAGCAGCTTAGGTACTTCGGTGGACACTGAAGCTTTCTTT,CASSLGTSVDTEAFF
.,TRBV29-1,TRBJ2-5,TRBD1,TGCAGCGTGGGAAGATCGGACAGGGGGTCCCAGTACTTC,CSVGRSDRGSQYF
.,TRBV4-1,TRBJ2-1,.,TGCGCCAGCAGCCAAGATCGCGGCTACAATGAGCAGTTCTTC,CASSQDRGYNEQFF
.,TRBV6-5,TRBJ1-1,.,TGTGCCAGCAGCACCAGCCAACTAATGAACACTGAAGCTTTCTTT,CASSTSQLMNTEAFF
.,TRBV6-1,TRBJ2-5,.,TGTGCCAGCAGTGATAGGGGACTCGCCCCAAGGACCCAGTACTTC,CASSDRGLAPRTQYF
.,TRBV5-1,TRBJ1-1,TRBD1,TGCGCCAGCAGCTTAAAACAGGGGATGAACACTGAAGCTTTCTTT,CASSLKQGMNTEAFF
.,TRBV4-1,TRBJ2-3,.,TGCGCCAGCAGCCAAGAAGTAACAGGGCGCACAGATACGCAGTATTTT,CASSQEVTGRTDTQYF
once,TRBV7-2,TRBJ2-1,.,TGTGCCAGCAGCTTAGCGCAGTTTTACAATGAGCAGTTCTTC,CASSLAQFYNEQFF
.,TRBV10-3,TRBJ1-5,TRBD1,TGTGCCATCAGCCGGGACAGGGAACAGCCCCAGCATTTT,CAISRDREQPQHF
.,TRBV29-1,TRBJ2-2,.,TGCAGCGTTTCCCCCTCAGGGCCCGGGGAGCTGTTTTTT,CSVSPSGPGELFF
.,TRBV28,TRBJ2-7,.,TGTGCCAGCAGTCTATCCTCCCCCTACGAGCAGTACTTC,CASSLSSPYEQYF
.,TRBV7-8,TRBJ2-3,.,TGTGCCAGCAGCTTAGCGGGAGTTAATCGGAATACGCAGTATTTT,CASSLAGVNRNTQYF
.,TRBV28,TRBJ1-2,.,TGTGCCAGCAGCCCCTTAGAGAGCGATGACGGCTACACCTTC,CASSPLESDDGYTF
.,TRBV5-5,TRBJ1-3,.,TGTGCCAGCAGCTTTGGAGGGCGGAGCTCTGGAAACACCATATATTTT,CASSFGGRSSGNTIYF
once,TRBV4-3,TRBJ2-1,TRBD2,TGCGCCAGCAGCCCCGGGACTAGCGACCTTTACAATGAGCAGTTCTTC,CASSPGTSDLYNEQFF
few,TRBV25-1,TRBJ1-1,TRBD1,TGTGCCAGCAGTCCAGGGGGCGAAGCTTTCTTT,CASSPGGEAFF
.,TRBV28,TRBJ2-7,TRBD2,TGTGCCAGCACCCCCTTCTCCGGACTAGCGGGAGTTGGGGGCGAGCAGTACTTC,CASTPFSGLAGVGGEQYF
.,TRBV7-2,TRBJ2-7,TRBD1,TGTGCCAGCAGCCCCCAAGGGGCAGGGGGCTTCTACGAGCAGTACTTC,CASSPQGAGGFYEQYF
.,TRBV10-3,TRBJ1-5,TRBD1,TGTGCCATCAGTGAGTCTGGGCAGGGGGATAGCAATCAGCCCCAGCATTTT,CAISESGQGDSNQPQHF